This paragraph covers one T cell receptor beta chain sequence. The sample belongs to a study of blood T cell repertoires in COVID-19. Overall study context: Collection of acute and convalescent COVID-19 samples took place in the United States, Italy and Spain. Sources were T cells, B-cell-depleted T cells, or PBMCs; the material itself was cDNA or gDNA.

Germline V gene data show CDR1 as MDHEN and CDR2 as SYDVKM. The V gene lost 10 bases and the J gene lost 3 bases, with 13 bases spanning the gap. The CDR3 is 12 residues long. Original analysis: Reference gene primer amplification yielded estimated nucleated cell counts. Sequenced by immunoSEQ multiplex PCR; TCRdb stores in-frame clones only, minus some. V and J calls and clone size are copied from that table; D and trimming were computed from the DNA. The data show 140,000 to 150,000 clones, around 89% seen once. V gene TRBV28 combines with J gene TRBJ2-7; tentatively, D is TRBD1 (5 bases). This TCR derives from a man aged 55 to 70 with active or convalescent COVID-19. Sequencing was carried out using peripheral blood. The CDR3 here is CATADRNYEQYF. CDR3 DNA sequence: TGTGCCACCGCCGACAGAAACTACGAGCAGTACTTC.